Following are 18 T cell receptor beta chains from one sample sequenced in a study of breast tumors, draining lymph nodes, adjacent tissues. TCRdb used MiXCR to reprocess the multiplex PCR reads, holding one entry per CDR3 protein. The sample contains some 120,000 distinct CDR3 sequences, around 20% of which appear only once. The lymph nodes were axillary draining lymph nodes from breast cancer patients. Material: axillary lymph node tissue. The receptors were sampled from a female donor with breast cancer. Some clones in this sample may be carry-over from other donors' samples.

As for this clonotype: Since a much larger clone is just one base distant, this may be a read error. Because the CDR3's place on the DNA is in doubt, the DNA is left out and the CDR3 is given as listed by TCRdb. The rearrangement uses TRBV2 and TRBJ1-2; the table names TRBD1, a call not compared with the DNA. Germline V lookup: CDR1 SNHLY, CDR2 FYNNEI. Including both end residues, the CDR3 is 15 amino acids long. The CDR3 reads CAANSAGQPSYGCTF.

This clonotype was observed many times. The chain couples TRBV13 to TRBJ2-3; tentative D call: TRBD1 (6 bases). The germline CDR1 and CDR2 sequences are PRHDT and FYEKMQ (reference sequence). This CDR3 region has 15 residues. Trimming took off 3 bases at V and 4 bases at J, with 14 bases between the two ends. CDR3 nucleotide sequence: TGTGCCAGCAGCTTCCGAACAGGGAGTCCAGATACGCAGTATTTT. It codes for CASSFRTGSPDTQYF.

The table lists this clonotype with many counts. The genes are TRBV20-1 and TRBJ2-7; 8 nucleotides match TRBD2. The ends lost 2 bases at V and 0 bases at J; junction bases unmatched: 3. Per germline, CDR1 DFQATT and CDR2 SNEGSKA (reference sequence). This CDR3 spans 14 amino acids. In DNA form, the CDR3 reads TGCAGTGCTAGAACCAGCGGGAGCTCCTACGAGCAGTACTTC. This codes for CSARTSGSSYEQYF.

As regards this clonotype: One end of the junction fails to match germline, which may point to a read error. CDR3 sequence reads: CSARVRSAYEQYF. The CDR3 DNA is TGCAGCGCTAGGGTACGATCCGCCTACGAGCAGTACTTC. The chain is built from TRBV20-1 and TRBJ2-7, with D uncertain. Germline loops: CDR1 DFQATT, CDR2 SNEGSKA (reference sequence). The CDR3 is 13 amino acids.

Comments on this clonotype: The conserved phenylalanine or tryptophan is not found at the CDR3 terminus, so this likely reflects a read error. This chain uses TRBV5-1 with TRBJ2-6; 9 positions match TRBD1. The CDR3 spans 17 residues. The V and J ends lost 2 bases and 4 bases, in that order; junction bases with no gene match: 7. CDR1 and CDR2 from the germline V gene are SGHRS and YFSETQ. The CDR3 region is CASSFNTGGDGANVLTS. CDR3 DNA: TGCGCCAGCAGCTTCAACACAGGGGGCGACGGGGCCAACGTCCTGACTTCC.

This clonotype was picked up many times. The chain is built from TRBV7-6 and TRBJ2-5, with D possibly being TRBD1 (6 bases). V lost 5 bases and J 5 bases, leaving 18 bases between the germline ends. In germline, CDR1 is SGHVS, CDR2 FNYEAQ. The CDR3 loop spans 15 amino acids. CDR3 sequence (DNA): TGTGCCAGCAGCCCCACCACAGGGATCAGGGAGACCCAGTACTTC. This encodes CASSPTTGIRETQYF.

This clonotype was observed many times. CDR3 DNA sequence: TGCGCCAGCAGCCAAGCAACTACTAGCGTCTACGAGCAGTACTTC. Protein product: CASSQATTSVYEQYF. V is TRBV4-1 and J is TRBJ2-7; 7 bases fit TRBD2. The V segment lost 1 base and the J segment 3 bases; nucleotides outside the gene matches: 6. Germline V lookup: CDR1 MGHRA, CDR2 YSYEKL. CDR3 size: 15 residues.

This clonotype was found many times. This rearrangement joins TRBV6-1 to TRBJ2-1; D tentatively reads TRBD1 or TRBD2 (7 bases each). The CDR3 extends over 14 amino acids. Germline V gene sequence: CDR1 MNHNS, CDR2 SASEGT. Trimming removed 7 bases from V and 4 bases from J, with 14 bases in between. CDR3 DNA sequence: TGTGCCAGCAAGATTCAGGGGGGGTACAATGAGCAGTTCTTC. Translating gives CASKIQGGYNEQFF.

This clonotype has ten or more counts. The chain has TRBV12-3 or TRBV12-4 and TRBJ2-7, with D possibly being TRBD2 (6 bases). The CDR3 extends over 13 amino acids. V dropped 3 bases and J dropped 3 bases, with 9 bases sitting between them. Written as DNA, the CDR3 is TGTGCCAGCAGTTTGTTTAGCGGCTACGAGCAGTACTTC. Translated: CASSLFSGYEQYF.

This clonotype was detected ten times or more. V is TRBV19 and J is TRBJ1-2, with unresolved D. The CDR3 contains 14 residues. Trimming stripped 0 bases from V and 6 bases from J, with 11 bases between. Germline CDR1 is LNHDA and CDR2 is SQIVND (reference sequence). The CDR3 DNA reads TGTGCCAGTAGTATAGATCAACTCAGACATGGCTACACCTTC. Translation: CASSIDQLRHGYTF.

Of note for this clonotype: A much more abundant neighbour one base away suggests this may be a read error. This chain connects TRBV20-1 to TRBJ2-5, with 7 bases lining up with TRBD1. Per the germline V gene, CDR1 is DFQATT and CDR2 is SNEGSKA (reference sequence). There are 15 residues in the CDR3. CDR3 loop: CSASVFGQDQEAQCF. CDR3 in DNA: TGCAGTGCTAGTGTATTTGGACAGGACCAAGAGGCCCAGTGCTTC.

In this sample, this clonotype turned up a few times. This CDR3 reads CASSLDAAGAGNNEQFF. CDR3 nucleotide sequence: TGTGCCAGCAGCTTGGACGCAGCGGGAGCGGGAAACAATGAGCAGTTCTTC. The V and J genes are TRBV5-4 and TRBJ2-1, with TRBD2 matching over 8 bases. V trimming: 0 bases; J trimming: 5 bases; junction bases outside the gene matches: 10. The CDR3 consists of 17 residues. CDR1 SGHNT and CDR2 YYREEE come from the germline V gene (reference sequence).

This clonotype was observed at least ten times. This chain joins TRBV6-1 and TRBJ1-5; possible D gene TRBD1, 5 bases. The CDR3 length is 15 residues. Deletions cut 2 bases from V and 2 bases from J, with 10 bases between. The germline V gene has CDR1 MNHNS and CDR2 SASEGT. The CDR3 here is CASSEMGRRNQPQHF. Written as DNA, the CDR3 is TGTGCCAGCAGTGAAATGGGACGGCGCAATCAGCCCCAGCATTTT.

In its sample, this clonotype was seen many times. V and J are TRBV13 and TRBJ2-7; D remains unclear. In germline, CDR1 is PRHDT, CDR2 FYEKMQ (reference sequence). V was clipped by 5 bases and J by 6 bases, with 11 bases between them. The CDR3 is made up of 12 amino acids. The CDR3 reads CASSPSSCEQYF. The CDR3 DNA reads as TGTGCCAGCAGCCCATCCTCGTGCGAGCAGTACTTC. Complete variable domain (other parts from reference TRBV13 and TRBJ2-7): AAGVIQSPRHLIKEKRETATLKCYPIPRHDTVYWYQQGPGQDPQFLISFYEKMQSDKGSIPDRFSAQQFSDYHSELNMSSLELGDSALYFCASSPSSCEQYFGPGTRLTVT.

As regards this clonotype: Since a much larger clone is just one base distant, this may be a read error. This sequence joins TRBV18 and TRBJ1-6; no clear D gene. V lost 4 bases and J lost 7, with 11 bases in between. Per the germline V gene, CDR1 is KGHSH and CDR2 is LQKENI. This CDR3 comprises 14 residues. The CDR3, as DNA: TGTGCCAGCTCACTACAGAACCTAAATTCACCCCTCCACTTT. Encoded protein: CASSLQNLNSPLHF. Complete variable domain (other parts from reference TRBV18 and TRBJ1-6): NAGVMQNPRHLVRRRGQEARLRCSPMKGHSHVYWYRQLPEEGLKFMVYLQKENIIDESGMPKERFSAEFPKEGPSILRIQQVVRGDSAAYFCASSLQNLNSPLHFGNGTRLTVT.

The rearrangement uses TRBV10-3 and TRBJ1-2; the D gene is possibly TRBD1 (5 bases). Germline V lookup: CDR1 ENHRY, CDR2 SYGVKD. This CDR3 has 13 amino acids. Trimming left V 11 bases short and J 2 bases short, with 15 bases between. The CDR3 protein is CAVRDGQNYGYTF. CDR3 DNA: TGTGCCGTCCGGGACGGCCAAAACTATGGCTACACCTTC.

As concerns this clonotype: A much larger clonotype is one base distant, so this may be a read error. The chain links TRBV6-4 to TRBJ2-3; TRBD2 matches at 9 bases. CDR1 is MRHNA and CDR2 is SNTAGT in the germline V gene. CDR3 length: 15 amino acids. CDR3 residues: CVSSDRGGARDTQYF. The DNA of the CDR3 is TGTGTCAGCAGTGACCGCGGGGGGGCCAGAGATACGCAGTATTTT.

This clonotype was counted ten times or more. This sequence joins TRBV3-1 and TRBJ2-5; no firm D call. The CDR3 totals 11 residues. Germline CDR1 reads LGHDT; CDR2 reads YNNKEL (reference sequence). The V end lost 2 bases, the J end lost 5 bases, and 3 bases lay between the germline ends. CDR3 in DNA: TGTGCCAGCAGCCAATTGGAGACCCAGTACTTC. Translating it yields CASSQLETQYF.